Presented here are 2 T cell receptor beta chains from one specimen sequenced in a study of low-dose radiotherapy and immunotherapy resistance in tumors. Noted time point: before trial treatment. Gene-specific TRAV and TRBV primers were used for first-strand cDNA, covering alpha and beta chains. TCRs were put through 20 to 25 PCR cycles of amplification with Phusion. A constant-region primer and the V-primer adapter served as the primer pair. TCRdb reprocessed the reads via MiXCR and lists one record per CDR3 protein. The sample includes 60,000 to 90,000 distinct CDR3 sequences, less than 35% of them seen just once. The material sequenced was PBMCs, taken before treatment. The receptors stem from a female donor with ovarian cancer.

This clonotype was observed at least ten times. The J gene is TRBJ2-2, the V gene TRBV5-1, with TRBD2 matching over 12 bases. The trim removed 5 bases at V and 10 bases at J, leaving 6 bases unmatched. Per germline, CDR1 SGHRS and CDR2 YFSETQ. This CDR3 spans 14 amino acids. The CDR3 coding sequence is TGCGCCAGCAGTCAGGGACTAGCGGGCCTGGAGCTGTTTTTT. Amino acid sequence: CASSQGLAGLELFF.

There are many counts of this clonotype. V and J are TRBV5-1 and TRBJ2-7; no firm D call. V shed 4 bases and J shed 4 bases, with 18 bases lying between them. CDR1 and CDR2 from the germline V gene are SGHRS and YFSETQ. This CDR3 region has 15 residues. The CDR3 coding sequence is TGCGCCAGCAGCCCGCTCGCCGTTGGGGTATACGAGCAGTACTTC. Residues: CASSPLAVGVYEQYF.